This T cell receptor beta chain was observed in a study of shared clonotypes between healthy human individuals. Naive CD8 cells lacked CD45RO and underwent positive selection for CCR7, leaving out terminally differentiated effector memory CD45RA+ cells. This CDR3 spans 15 amino acids. The J segment lost 5 bases and the V segment lost 4 bases, leaving 8 bases of the junction unmatched. Per germline, CDR1 PRHDT and CDR2 FYEKMQ (reference sequence). The data were produced by immunoSEQ multiplex PCR, yet TCRdb's version contains in-frame clones alone and is incomplete. The sample includes 600,000 or so clones, roughly 98% seen only once; the top ten take approximately 0.33%.

This sequence was found in a young man in good health. This chain connects TRBV13 to TRBJ1-5, with 7 positions matching TRBD1. The specimen sequenced was naive CD8+ T cells sorted from blood. Written as DNA, the CDR3 is TGTGCCAGCAGCTCCGGACAGGATGGACATCAGCCCCAGCATTTT. Protein: CASSSGQDGHQPQHF.